This T cell receptor beta chain was retrieved from a study of blood T cell repertoires in COVID-19. Study-wide context: Donors in the United States, Italy and Spain gave samples during acute or convalescent COVID-19. Nucleic acid was either cDNA or gDNA, and it came from T cells, B-cell-depleted T cells, or PBMCs.

Per the original data handling: By means of reference gene primer amplification, nucleated cell counts were estimated. This table comes from immunoSEQ multiplex PCR, and its TCRdb copy is limited to in-frame clones, with some not included. That table supplies the V and J calls and clone size; D and trimming were determined from the DNA. Here the sample spans under 300,000 clones, about nine tenths being singletons. Material: peripheral blood. The receptor comes from a man aged 50-60 years with acute or convalescent COVID-19.

In DNA, the CDR3 is TGTGCCAGCAGCCTTTTCTCAGATACGCAGTATTTT. It yields the protein CASSLFSDTQYF. V is TRBV7-3 and J is TRBJ2-3, with no clear D. Germline V gives CDR1 SGHTA, CDR2 FQGTGA. This CDR3 region has 12 residues. The germline V and J ends were trimmed by 5 bases and 4 bases, with 7 bases remaining between them. The variable domain in full, with the rest retrieved from reference TRBV7-3 and TRBJ2-3, is GAGVSQTPSNKVTEKGKYVELRCDPISGHTALYWYRQSLGQGPEFLIYFQGTGAADDSGLPNDRFFAVRPEGSVSTLKIQRTERGDSAVYLCASSLFSDTQYFGPGTRLTVL.